The entry below gives a single TCR beta chain sequence along with its context. This clone was seen a few times. Its specific antigen is unknown. No much larger clonotype is one base removed from it; base qualities were not supplied. The sample's time point label, in plain terms: about 4 weeks on oral tofacitinib. Per the publication, the treatment or condition label means: oral pan-JAK inhibitor, 5-10 mg twice daily. From alopecia areata patients, peripheral blood was collected along with lesional scalp punch biopsies. PBMCs were isolated by density centrifugation and stained for CD3, CD4 and CD8, and CD4+ and CD8+ T cells were sorted on a FACSAria. These data originate in a study of CD8+ T cells in alopecia areata (dated by TCRdb to between 2018 and 2020). Background on the whole study: The treated patients, all with moderate-to-severe alopecia areata, were enrolled in an open-label pilot trial of oral tofacitinib given at 5 to 10 mg twice daily. Tofacitinib was given for 6 to 18 months, followed by 6 months of follow-up off drug to assess delayed response and recurrence. In treated patients, disease severity was measured using the SALT score, which gives the percentage of scalp surface area affected. In both human patients and the C3H/HeJ mouse model, the study applied high-throughput TCRbeta sequencing to look at T cell clonal expansion in alopecia areata. In humans, TCRbeta sequencing was performed on scalp tissue and on sorted CD4+ and CD8+ peripheral blood T cells from healthy controls and from patients with patchy or totalis/universalis alopecia areata. Patients on tofacitinib were biopsied at baseline and after 4 and 24 weeks of treatment, and several of the patients also had a later scalp biopsy. Clonality in the scalp was compared among normal scalp (n=4), patchy alopecia areata scalp (n=8), and alopecia totalis/universalis scalp (n=8). RNA came from the PAXgene miRNA kit for fixed scalp, the miRNeasy kit for PBMCs, and the RNeasy kit for mouse skin. TCRbeta CDR3 regions were amplified by immunoSEQ multiplex PCR using 35 Vbeta forward and 13 Jbeta reverse primers. What the work shows at the level of the full study, not this receptor alone: The treated cohort was small, with a single nonresponder, so links between baseline CD8+ expansion and response need larger studies. Unlike mouse skin, where gammadelta T cells dominate, normal human skin contains resident alphabeta T cells that get sequenced too, which complicates analysis of the scalp TCR repertoire. During tofacitinib treatment, many expanded lesional clones stuck around in both scalp and blood, and this persistence may partly explain why relapse happens after treatment is stopped. Higher clonality and more expanded CD8+ clones were observed in lesional scalp than in normal scalp, particularly in alopecia totalis/universalis, a finding suggestive of antigenic drive. Tofacitinib significantly decreased scalp clonality and the number of expanded CD8+ clones among the top 100 scalp clones. TCR sequences shared between patients were less clear than in mice, possibly partly because of HLA diversity in the patient population.

The library was obtained by the immunoSEQ multiplex PCR assay. To provide template for TCR sequencing, every sample had RNA extracted and reverse transcribed into cDNA. First-strand cDNA was synthesized using SuperScript III with a 2:1 mix of oligo-dT and random hexamers. A synthetic immune receptor repertoire was used to measure amplification bias, and any remaining bias was corrected computationally. For the original study's pipeline: After raw reads were preprocessed to remove errors, the CDR3 was defined following IMGT conventions as running from the conserved cysteine to phenylalanine. Clonality was calculated as 1 minus Shannon entropy normalized by log2 of the number of productive unique TCRs. Whether each scalp clone was CD4 or CD8 was inferred by checking scalp TCRbeta sequences against the CD4 and CD8 repertoires from sorted blood. Imported from immuneACCESS, the table was reduced by TCRdb to in-frame sequences with V and J called. These copies leave out some clones; in studies compared against another copy, an unresolved V gene accounts for under half, and the cause of the remainder is not known. V, J and clone size reflect that table, while D and trimming were determined from the DNA. Counted in this sample were approximately 200,000 clones; 60% of them appeared once. Approximately 3.3% of the sample is in the top ten clones.

The CDR3 holds 15 amino acids from the cysteine to the phenylalanine. This entry keeps only the CDR3 DNA: 45 bases, framed from base 1. Trimming costs V 0 bases and J 8 bases, and their ends lie 16 bases apart. CDR1 is given as SEHNR and CDR2 as FQNEAQ, both from the germline V gene (reference sequence). This specimen consisted of CD4+ T cells sorted from blood, obtained at week 4, from a patient treated with tofacitinib. Here the chain combines TRBV7-9 and TRBJ1-2; a tentative D match to TRBD1 spans 5 bases. The source of this sequence is a human donor with alopecia areata. The nucleotide sequence reads TGTGCCAGCAGCTTAGCAGCTGGGGCAGGGAACGGCTACACCTTC. The encoded protein is CASSLAAGAGNGYTF.